This TCR beta chain was sequenced in a study of OX40 agonist ivuxolimab in advanced cancers. For the study at large: The patients got ivuxolimab, which is an agonistic anti-OX40 (CD134) antibody. Prior anti-PD-1, anti-PD-L1 or anti-CTLA-4 therapy did not bar entry, and approximately 43% had some.

In regard to this clone: Its antigen is not known.

Germline V gene sequence: CDR1 SGHTA, CDR2 FQGTGA. The junction had 11 bases not matched to a gene; V was cut back by 2 bases and J by 9 bases. This CDR3 comprises 17 residues. Profiling relied on immunoSEQ multiplex PCR, and the TCRdb table lists in-frame clones only, not all of them. The table shows 80,000 or so clones, with around 90% occurring only once. General study results and limits: Low normalized clonal expansion also occurred in some nonresponding patients. Among patients with partial responses at 0.1-3.0 mg/kg, clonal expansion was among the lowest.

The sequencing used CD4+ or CD8+ T cells sorted from blood, collected in a trial of the OX40 agonist ivuxolimab. This TCR was recovered from an adult with an advanced solid tumor such as melanoma, head and neck, liver or kidney cancer. This chain uses TRBV7-3 with TRBJ2-1; 12 nucleotides align to TRBD2. In nucleotides, the CDR3 is TGTGCCAGCAGCTTAGAGAGGACTAGCGGGATGGGTATTGAGCAGTTCTTC. Encoded protein: CASSLERTSGMGIEQFF. The full variable domain, rest sourced from reference TRBV7-3 and TRBJ2-1, is GAGVSQTPSNKVTEKGKYVELRCDPISGHTALYWYRQSLGQGPEFLIYFQGTGAADDSGLPNDRFFAVRPEGSVSTLKIQRTERGDSAVYLCASSLERTSGMGIEQFFGPGTRLTVL.